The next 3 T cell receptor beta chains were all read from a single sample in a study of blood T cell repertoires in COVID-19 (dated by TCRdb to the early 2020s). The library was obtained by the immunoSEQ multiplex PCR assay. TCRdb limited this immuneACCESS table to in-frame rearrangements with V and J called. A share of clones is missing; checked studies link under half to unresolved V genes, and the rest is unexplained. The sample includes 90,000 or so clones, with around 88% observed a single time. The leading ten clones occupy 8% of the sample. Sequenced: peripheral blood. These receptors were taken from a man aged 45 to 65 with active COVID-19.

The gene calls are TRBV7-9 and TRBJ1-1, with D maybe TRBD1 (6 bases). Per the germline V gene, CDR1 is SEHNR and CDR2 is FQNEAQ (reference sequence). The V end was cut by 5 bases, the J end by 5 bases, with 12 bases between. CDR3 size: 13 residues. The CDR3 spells CASSRGGRTEAFF. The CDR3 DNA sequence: TGTGCCAGCAGCCGGGGGGGCCGAACTGAAGCTTTCTTT. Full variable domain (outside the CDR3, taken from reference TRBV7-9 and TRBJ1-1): DTGVSQNPRHKITKRGQNVTFRCDPISEHNRLYWYRQTLGQGPEFLTYFQNEAQLEKSRLLSDRFSAERPKGSFSTLEIQRTEQGDSAMYLCASSRGGRTEAFFGQGTRLTVV.

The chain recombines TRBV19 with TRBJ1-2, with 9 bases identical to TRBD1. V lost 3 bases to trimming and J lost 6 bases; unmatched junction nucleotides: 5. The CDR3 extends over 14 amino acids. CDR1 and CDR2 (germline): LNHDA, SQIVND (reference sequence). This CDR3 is CASSIWTGADGYTF. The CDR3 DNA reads TGTGCCAGTAGTATCTGGACAGGGGCGGATGGCTACACCTTC.

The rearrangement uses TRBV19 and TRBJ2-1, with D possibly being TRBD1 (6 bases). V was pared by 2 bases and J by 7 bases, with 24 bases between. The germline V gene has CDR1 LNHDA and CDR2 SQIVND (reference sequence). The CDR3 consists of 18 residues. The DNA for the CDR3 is TGTGCCAGTAGTATAAATACAGGGCCGAAGTGGTCATCGAATGAGCAGTTCTTC. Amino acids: CASSINTGPKWSSNEQFF.